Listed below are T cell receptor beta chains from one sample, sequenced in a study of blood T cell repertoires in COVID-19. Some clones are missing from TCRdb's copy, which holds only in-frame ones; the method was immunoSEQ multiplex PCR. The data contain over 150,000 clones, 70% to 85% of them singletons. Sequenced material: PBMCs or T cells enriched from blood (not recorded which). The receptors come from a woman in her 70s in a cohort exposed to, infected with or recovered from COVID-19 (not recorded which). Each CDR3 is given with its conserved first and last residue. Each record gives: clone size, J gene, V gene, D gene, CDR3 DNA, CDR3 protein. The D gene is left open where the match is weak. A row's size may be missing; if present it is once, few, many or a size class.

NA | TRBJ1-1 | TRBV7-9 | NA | TGTGCCAGCAGCAGACAGGCCAACACTGAAGCTTTCTTT | CASSRQANTEAFF
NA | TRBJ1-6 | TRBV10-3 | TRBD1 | TGTGCCATCAGTGCCACAGGGGATAATTCACCCCTCCACTTT | CAISATGDNSPLHF
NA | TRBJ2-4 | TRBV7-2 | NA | TGTGCCAGCAGCTCTTCTCCCGGTAGCAACGACAAAAACATTCAGTACTTC | CASSSSPGSNDKNIQYF
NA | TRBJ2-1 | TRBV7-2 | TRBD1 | TGTGCCAGCAGCCCCCCTGGGGGACAGAGAAATGAGCAGTTCTTC | CASSPPGGQRNEQFF
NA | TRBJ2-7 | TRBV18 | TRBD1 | TGTGCCAGCTCACCGGGGACAGGGGGCGCTTACGAGCAGTACTTC | CASSPGTGGAYEQYF
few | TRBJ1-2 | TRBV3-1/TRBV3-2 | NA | TGTGCCAGCAGCCAAGCCAGGGAAGGCTACACCTTC | CASSQAREGYTF
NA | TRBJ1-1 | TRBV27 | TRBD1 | TGTGCCAGCAGTTTCGGGGACAGGGTAGGCACTGAAGCTTTCTTT | CASSFGDRVGTEAFF
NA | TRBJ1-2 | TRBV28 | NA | TGTGCCAGCAGGGGTAGGACAGCGCGGACCTTC | CASRGRTARTF
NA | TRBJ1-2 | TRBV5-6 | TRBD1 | TGTGCCAGCAGCGGGGCTGACAGGGCCTTACATGGCTACACCTTC | CASSGADRALHGYTF
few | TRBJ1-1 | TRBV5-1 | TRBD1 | TGCGCCAGCAGCGTCCAAACAGGGGAAGGCGCCACTGAAGCTTTCTTT | CASSVQTGEGATEAFF
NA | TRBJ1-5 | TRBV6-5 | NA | TGTGCCAGCAGGAGGGTGGCTCGACAGCCCCAGCATTTT | CASRRVARQPQHF
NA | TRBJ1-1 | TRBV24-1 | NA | TGTGCCACCAGTGATTTGCACTCTAGGACTGAAGCTTTCTTT | CATSDLHSRTEAFF
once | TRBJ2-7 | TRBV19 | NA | TGTGCCAGTAGTATAGTGTCGACAGCCACCTACGAGCAGTACTTC | CASSIVSTATYEQYF
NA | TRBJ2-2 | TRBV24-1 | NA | TGTGCCACCAGTGATTTGGACGGGCAGGGTGGCACCGGGGAGCTGTTTTTT | CATSDLDGQGGTGELFF
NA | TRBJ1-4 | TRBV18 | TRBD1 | TGTGCCAGCTCACCAAGGACAGGGGAAGGAGGTGAAAAACTGTTTTTT | CASSPRTGEGGEKLFF
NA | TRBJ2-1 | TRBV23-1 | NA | TGCGCCAGCAGTCAATCGGGGGGGCAGCGTGGCAATGAGCAGTTCTTC | CASSQSGGQRGNEQFF
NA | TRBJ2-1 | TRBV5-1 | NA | TGCGCCAGCAGCTTCGCGGGTCCACCGGATGAGCAGTTCTTC | CASSFAGPPDEQFF
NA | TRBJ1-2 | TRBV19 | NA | TGTGCCAGTAGTGCCCAAGGGGCGCCCTTCTATGGCTACACCTTC | CASSAQGAPFYGYTF